This is a list of T cell receptor beta chains from one sample in a study of blood T cell repertoires in COVID-19. Sequencing was performed with immunoSEQ multiplex PCR; in TCRdb, only in-frame clones are kept and a portion is missing. The table has fewer than 150,000 clones, 75% to 85% seen once; the top ten hold 20%. Material: peripheral blood. Every receptor here comes from an older man with acute or convalescent COVID-19. Each CDR3 is given with its conserved first and last residue. Fields, in order: clone size, J gene, D gene, V gene, CDR3 protein, CDR3 DNA. A D gene is named only where the DNA matches it firmly. Clone size, where shown, is once, few, many, or a class for clones that have expanded.

abundance: once
j_gene: TRBJ1-4
d_gene: TRBD1
v_gene: TRBV18
CDR3aa: CASSPPLGQDNEKLFF
CDR3nt: TGTGCCAGCTCACCACCGCTGGGACAGGATAATGAAAAACTGTTTTTT

abundance: NA
j_gene: TRBJ2-3
d_gene: NA
v_gene: TRBV18
CDR3aa: CASSPKTGGGTDTQYF
CDR3nt: TGTGCCAGCTCACCCAAAACAGGTGGGGGGACAGATACGCAGTATTTT

abundance: NA
j_gene: TRBJ2-2
d_gene: NA
v_gene: TRBV19
CDR3aa: CASRFSQIGELFF
CDR3nt: TGTGCCAGTAGGTTCAGTCAGATCGGGGAGCTGTTTTTT

abundance: once
j_gene: TRBJ1-2
d_gene: NA
v_gene: TRBV2
CDR3aa: CASTTRGSGYTF
CDR3nt: TGTGCCAGCACCACCAGGGGATCGGGCTACACCTTC

abundance: NA
j_gene: TRBJ1-1
d_gene: NA
v_gene: TRBV3-1/TRBV3-2
CDR3aa: CASSPPNSEAFF
CDR3nt: TGTGCCAGCAGCCCCCCCAACTCTGAAGCTTTCTTT

abundance: NA
j_gene: TRBJ1-6
d_gene: NA
v_gene: TRBV6-4
CDR3aa: CASSPRTANSPLHF
CDR3nt: TGTGCCAGCAGTCCCAGGACAGCTAATTCACCCCTCCACTTT

abundance: NA
j_gene: TRBJ1-6
d_gene: TRBD1
v_gene: TRBV7-9
CDR3aa: CASSSGTGEAYNSPLHF
CDR3nt: TGTGCCAGCAGCTCGGGGACAGGGGAGGCCTATAATTCACCCCTCCACTTT

abundance: NA
j_gene: TRBJ2-7
d_gene: TRBD2
v_gene: TRBV11-2
CDR3aa: CASSLELAGAYEQYF
CDR3nt: TGTGCCAGCAGCTTAGAATTAGCGGGAGCCTACGAGCAGTACTTC

abundance: few
j_gene: TRBJ1-1
d_gene: NA
v_gene: TRBV2
CDR3aa: CASRRQIDTEAFF
CDR3nt: TGTGCCAGCAGGCGGCAAATTGACACTGAAGCTTTCTTT

abundance: NA
j_gene: TRBJ2-3
d_gene: TRBD2
v_gene: TRBV10-3
CDR3aa: CAISDGLAGAQDTQYF
CDR3nt: TGTGCCATCAGCGATGGACTAGCGGGGGCCCAAGATACGCAGTATTTT

abundance: few
j_gene: TRBJ2-1
d_gene: TRBD1
v_gene: TRBV10-3
CDR3aa: CAILPGQGYNEQFF
CDR3nt: TGTGCCATTCTACCGGGACAGGGCTACAATGAGCAGTTCTTC

abundance: NA
j_gene: TRBJ2-7
d_gene: TRBD1
v_gene: TRBV5-1
CDR3aa: CASSSWLDRGQDEQYF
CDR3nt: TGCGCCAGCAGCTCCTGGCTGGACAGGGGGCAAGACGAGCAGTACTTC

abundance: once
j_gene: TRBJ2-7
d_gene: NA
v_gene: TRBV2
CDR3aa: CASRANGNEQYF
CDR3nt: TGTGCCAGCAGAGCTAACGGGAACGAGCAGTACTTC

abundance: NA
j_gene: TRBJ1-2
d_gene: NA
v_gene: TRBV2
CDR3aa: CASSESRVRGYGYTF
CDR3nt: TGTGCCAGCAGTGAATCCAGGGTTAGAGGCTATGGCTACACCTTC

abundance: NA
j_gene: TRBJ1-1
d_gene: NA
v_gene: TRBV27
CDR3aa: CASSFATGTEAFF
CDR3nt: TGTGCCAGCAGTTTCGCTACGGGGACTGAAGCTTTCTTT

abundance: NA
j_gene: TRBJ1-1
d_gene: NA
v_gene: TRBV6-1
CDR3aa: CASSEFSRGTTEAFF
CDR3nt: TGTGCCAGCAGTGAATTCAGTCGGGGAACCACTGAAGCTTTCTTT

abundance: NA
j_gene: TRBJ2-7
d_gene: NA
v_gene: TRBV7-9
CDR3aa: CASGEGEQYF
CDR3nt: TGTGCCAGTGGTGAGGGCGAGCAGTACTTC

abundance: NA
j_gene: TRBJ2-7
d_gene: NA
v_gene: TRBV15
CDR3aa: CATRSGADSYEQYF
CDR3nt: TGTGCCACCAGATCAGGGGCCGATTCCTACGAGCAGTACTTC

abundance: NA
j_gene: TRBJ2-5
d_gene: TRBD2
v_gene: TRBV28
CDR3aa: CASSPAGGQLGETQYF
CDR3nt: TGTGCCAGCAGCCCAGCGGGGGGACAGCTTGGAGAGACCCAGTACTTC

abundance: NA
j_gene: TRBJ2-7
d_gene: NA
v_gene: TRBV5-4
CDR3aa: CASSWSPGYEQYF
CDR3nt: TGTGCCAGCAGCTGGTCCCCAGGTTACGAGCAGTACTTC

abundance: NA
j_gene: TRBJ2-7
d_gene: NA
v_gene: TRBV13
CDR3aa: CASSSGSHSYEQYF
CDR3nt: TGTGCCAGCAGCTCCGGGTCCCATTCCTACGAGCAGTACTTC

abundance: NA
j_gene: TRBJ1-1
d_gene: NA
v_gene: TRBV7-9
CDR3aa: CASSPPGNTEAFF
CDR3nt: TGTGCCAGCAGCCCCCCCGGGAACACTGAAGCTTTCTTT

abundance: NA
j_gene: TRBJ1-3
d_gene: TRBD1
v_gene: TRBV3-1/TRBV3-2
CDR3aa: CASSHRTGGFLSGNTIYF
CDR3nt: TGTGCCAGCAGCCACAGAACAGGGGGCTTTCTCTCTGGAAACACCATATATTTT

abundance: NA
j_gene: TRBJ2-1
d_gene: TRBD2
v_gene: TRBV5-1
CDR3aa: CASSLAGQGGKIF
CDR3nt: TGCGCCAGCAGCTTGGCCGGTCAGGGAGGGAAGATCTTC

abundance: few
j_gene: TRBJ1-6
d_gene: NA
v_gene: TRBV1
CDR3aa: CTSSQALTRENSPLHF
CDR3nt: TGCACCAGCAGCCAAGCCCTCACTCGAGAGAATTCACCCCTCCACTTT

abundance: NA
j_gene: TRBJ1-5
d_gene: NA
v_gene: TRBV6-5
CDR3aa: CASSYGMGAGQPQHF
CDR3nt: TGTGCCAGCAGTTACGGTATGGGGGCGGGTCAGCCCCAGCATTTT